This T cell receptor (beta chain) came from a study of response to subunit inactivated influenza vaccine (dated by TCRdb to the late 2010s). Study-level background: Deep quantitative profiling of the T cell receptor repertoire was used in the study to follow responses to a trivalent subunit inactivated influenza vaccine. Study-wide findings and limitations: The authors proposed that each seasonal influenza vaccination may bring in only a limited number of new T cells.

The CDR3 measures 16 amino acids from cysteine to phenylalanine. The sequence is cut down to CDR3 DNA, 48 bases in frame from base 1. From the germline V gene, CDR1 is SGHRS and CDR2 is YFSETQ. Relative to germline, V is 0 bases shorter and J is 5 bases shorter, with 18 bases between their ends. The method behind the library was RT-PCR. Sequencing relied on an Illumina HiSeq 2500. TCRdb applied fastp at Q25 and MiXCR to the public reads, then kept only in-frame beta chains. When rows share a CDR3 protein, they turn into one entry using the most common DNA and genes. For this sample the table gives 650,000 to 700,000 distinct CDR3 sequences, of which 15% to 18% were detected only once. The top ten clones comprise 9.5% to 13% of the sample. On this clonotype itself: The antigen this receptor binds is unknown. No quality values exist for individual bases; no much larger clone is one base distant.

This sequence was found in a man aged 50 or older who received an inactivated influenza vaccine. Donor details come from another sample of the same person, matched by shared clones. The sample here was PBMCs from blood, taken 11 to 12 days after vaccination. The sequence joins TRBV5-1 to TRBJ2-7; possibly the D gene is TRBD1, per 5 matching bases. In nucleotide form, the sequence is TGCGCCAGCAGCTTGGTTGGGGCCTCCGGCTACGACGAGCAGTACTTC. It translates as CASSLVGASGYDEQYF.